The following is a TCR beta chain sequence with its context. The antigen is undetermined. The CDR3 runs 11 residues. Per the germline V gene, CDR1 is SGHDT and CDR2 is YYEEEE. Trimming removed 4 bases from V and 8 bases from J, with 9 bases in between. These data are taken from a study of T cell responses to AZD1222 COVID-19 vaccine. Overall study results and limits: No day 14 peak samples; only post-peak repertoires were characterized. There were mostly white British donors and more females than males, and clonal diversity was possibly underestimated. Regions 160-218 and 743-854 held dominance among vaccine-associated CD4 TCRs, which spanned spike. Nearly half of spike-specific TCRs reportedly go after variant regions that carry no mutations.

Sequenced by immunoSEQ multiplex PCR; TCRdb stores in-frame clones only, minus some. The profile shows 250,000 to 300,000 clones, around 92% of them singletons. The specimen comprised peripheral blood, sampled 28 days after the second AZD1222 dose. The rearrangement joins TRBV5-6 to TRBJ1-2, with D possibly TRBD1 on 5 matching bases. The sequence came from an adult who received the AZD1222 COVID-19 vaccine. The CDR3 nucleotides are TGTGCCAGCAGCATAGGGGTCGGCTACACCTTC. Translation: CASSIGVGYTF.